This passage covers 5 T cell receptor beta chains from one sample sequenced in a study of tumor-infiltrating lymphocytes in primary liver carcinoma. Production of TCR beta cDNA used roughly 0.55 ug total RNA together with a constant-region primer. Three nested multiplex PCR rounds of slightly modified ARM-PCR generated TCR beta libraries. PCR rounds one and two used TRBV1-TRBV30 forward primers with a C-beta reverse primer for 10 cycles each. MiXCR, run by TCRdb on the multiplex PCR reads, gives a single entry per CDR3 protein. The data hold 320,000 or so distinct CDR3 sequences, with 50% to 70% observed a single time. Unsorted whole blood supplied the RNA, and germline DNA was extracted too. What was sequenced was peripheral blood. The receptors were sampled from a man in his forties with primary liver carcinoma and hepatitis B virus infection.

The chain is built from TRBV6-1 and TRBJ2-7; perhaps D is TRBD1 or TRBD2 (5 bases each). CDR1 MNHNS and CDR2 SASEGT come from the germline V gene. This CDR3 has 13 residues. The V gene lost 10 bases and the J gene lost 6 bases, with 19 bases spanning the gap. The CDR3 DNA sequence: TGTGCCACCCGCTCGGGGCCCAACACCGAGCAGTACTTC. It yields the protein CATRSGPNTEQYF.

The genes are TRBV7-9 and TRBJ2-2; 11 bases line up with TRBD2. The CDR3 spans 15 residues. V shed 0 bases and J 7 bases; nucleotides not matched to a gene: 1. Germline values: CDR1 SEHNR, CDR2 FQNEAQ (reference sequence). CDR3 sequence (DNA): TGTGCCAGCAGCTTAGCCGGGACTAGCGGCGGGGAGCTGTTTTTT. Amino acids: CASSLAGTSGGELFF. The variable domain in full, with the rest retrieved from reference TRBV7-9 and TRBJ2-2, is DTGVSQNPRHKITKRGQNVTFRCDPISEHNRLYWYRQTLGQGPEFLTYFQNEAQLEKSRLLSDRFSAERPKGSFSTLEIQRTEQGDSAMYLCASSLAGTSGGELFFGEGSRLTVL.

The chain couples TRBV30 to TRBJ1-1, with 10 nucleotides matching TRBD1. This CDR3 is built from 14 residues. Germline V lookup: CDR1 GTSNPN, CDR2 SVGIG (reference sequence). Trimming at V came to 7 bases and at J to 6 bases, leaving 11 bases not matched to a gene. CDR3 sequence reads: CASKRDRGTAEAFF. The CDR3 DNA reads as TGTGCCTCAAAAAGGGACAGGGGAACGGCTGAAGCTTTCTTT.

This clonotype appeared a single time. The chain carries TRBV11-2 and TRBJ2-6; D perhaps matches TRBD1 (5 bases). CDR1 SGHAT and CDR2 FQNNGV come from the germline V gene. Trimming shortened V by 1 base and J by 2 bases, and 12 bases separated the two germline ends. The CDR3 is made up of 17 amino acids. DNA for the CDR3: TGTGCCAGCAGCTTAGTCGGCCAAGGGGCTGGGGCCAACGTCCTGACTTTC. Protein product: CASSLVGQGAGANVLTF.

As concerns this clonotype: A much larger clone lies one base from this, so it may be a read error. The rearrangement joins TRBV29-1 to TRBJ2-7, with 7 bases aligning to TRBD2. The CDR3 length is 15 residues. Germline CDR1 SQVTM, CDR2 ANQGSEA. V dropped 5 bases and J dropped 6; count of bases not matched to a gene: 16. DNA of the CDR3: TGCAGCGTTTCTTCAGCGGGAAGTCTCTCGGGCGAGCAGTACTTC. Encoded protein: CSVSSAGSLSGEQYF.